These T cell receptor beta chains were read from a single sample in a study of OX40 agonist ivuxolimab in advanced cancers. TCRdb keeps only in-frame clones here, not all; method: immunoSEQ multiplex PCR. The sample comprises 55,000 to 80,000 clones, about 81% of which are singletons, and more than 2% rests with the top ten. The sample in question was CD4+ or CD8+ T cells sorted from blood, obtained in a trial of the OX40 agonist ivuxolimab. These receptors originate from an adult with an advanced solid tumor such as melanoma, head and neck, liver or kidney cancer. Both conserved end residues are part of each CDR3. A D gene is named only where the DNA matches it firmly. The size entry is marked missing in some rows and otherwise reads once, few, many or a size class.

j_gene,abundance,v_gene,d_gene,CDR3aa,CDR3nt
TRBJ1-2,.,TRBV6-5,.,CASSYYRDIYGYTF,TGTGCCAGCAGTTACTACCGGGACATCTATGGCTACACCTTC
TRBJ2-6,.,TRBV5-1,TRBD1,CASSVGTGGSGANVLTF,TGCGCCAGCAGCGTCGGGACAGGGGGGTCTGGGGCCAACGTCCTGACTTTC
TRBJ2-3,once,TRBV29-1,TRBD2,CGTSGGTDTQYF,TGCGGGACTAGCGGGGGCACAGATACGCAGTATTTT
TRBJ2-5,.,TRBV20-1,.,CSASTETQYF,TGCAGTGCATCCACAGAGACCCAGTACTTC
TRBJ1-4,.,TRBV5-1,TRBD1,CASSLGDRDGEKLFF,TGCGCCAGCAGCTTGGGGGACAGGGACGGCGAAAAACTGTTTTTT
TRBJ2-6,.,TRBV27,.,CASSFIGLSRANVLTF,TGTGCCAGCAGTTTTATAGGTCTTAGCCGGGCCAACGTCCTGACTTTC
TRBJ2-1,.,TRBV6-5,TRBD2,CASSYKGRGGSEQFF,TGTGCCAGCAGTTATAAGGGCCGGGGGGGCAGTGAGCAGTTCTTC
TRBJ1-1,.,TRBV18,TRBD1,CASSRQGGIMNTEAFF,TGTGCCAGCTCACGACAGGGAGGTATTATGAACACTGAAGCTTTCTTT
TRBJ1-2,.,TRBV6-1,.,CASTSSGSYTF,TGTGCCAGCACGTCGTCGGGGAGCTACACCTTC
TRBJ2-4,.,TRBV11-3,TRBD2,CASSLRRAGGAKNIQYF,TGTGCCAGCAGCTTACGGCGCGCCGGGGGGGCCAAAAACATTCAGTACTTC
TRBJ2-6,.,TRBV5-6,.,CASSRVGGRGASGANVLTF,TGTGCCAGCAGCCGCGTCGGAGGGCGAGGGGCCTCTGGGGCCAACGTCCTGACTTTC
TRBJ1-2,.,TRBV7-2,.,CASSSSGQYGYTF,TGTGCCAGCAGCTCGAGTGGACAGTATGGCTACACCTTC
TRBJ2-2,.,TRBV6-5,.,CASSLSGGATGELFF,TGTGCCAGCAGCCTCTCGGGGGGCGCGACCGGGGAGCTGTTTTTT
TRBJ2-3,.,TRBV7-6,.,CASSLRLATDTQYF,TGTGCCAGCAGCTTGAGGTTAGCAACAGATACGCAGTATTTT
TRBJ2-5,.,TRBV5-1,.,CASSPGTQETQYF,TGCGCCAGCAGCCCCGGGACGCAAGAGACCCAGTACTTC
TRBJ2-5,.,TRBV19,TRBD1,CASKRTGGKETQYF,TGTGCCAGTAAGCGGACAGGGGGAAAAGAGACCCAGTACTTC
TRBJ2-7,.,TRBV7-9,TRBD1,CARGDRDYEQYF,TGTGCCAGAGGGGACAGAGACTACGAGCAGTACTTC
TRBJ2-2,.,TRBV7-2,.,CASAWGTGRTGELFF,TGTGCCAGCGCATGGGGGACCGGTCGGACCGGGGAGCTGTTTTTT
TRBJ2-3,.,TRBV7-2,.,CASSPTRGSTDTQYF,TGTGCCAGCAGCCCGACACGGGGTAGCACAGATACGCAGTATTTT
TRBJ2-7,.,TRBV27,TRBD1,CASSSSTVRRTGGREQYF,TGTGCCAGCAGTTCCTCCACGGTTCGTCGGACAGGGGGTCGAGAGCAGTACTTC